These 16 T cell receptor beta chains came from one sample sequenced in a study of spatial heterogeneity in lung cancer. Each CDR3 protein gets one entry after TCRdb re-called the 5' RACE reads with MiXCR. The sample yields 4,700 or so distinct CDR3 sequences, 34% seen once. Described time point: sample taken at primary tumor resection. Extraction of whole RNA from tumor, nontumor lung or frozen PBMC preceded unsorted sequencing. The material sequenced was PBMCs, taken at surgery. The receptors were sampled from a male donor with early-stage non-small cell lung cancer.

In its sample, this clonotype was seen a few times. Since the library was made to target alpha chains, this beta chain is a stray read and its abundance is not meaningful. This chain uses TRBV7-8 with TRBJ2-7, with D perhaps matching TRBD1 or TRBD2 (5 bases each). Trimming took off 6 bases at V and 1 base at J, with 22 bases between the two ends. The CDR3 contains 17 residues. Germline loops: CDR1 SGHVS, CDR2 FQNEAQ. CDR3 sequence: CASSHTGASGLSYEQYF. As DNA, the CDR3 is TGTGCCAGCAGTCATACCGGAGCCTCGGGGCTATCCTACGAGCAGTACTTC.

In this sample, this clonotype turned up a few times. In a library made to pick up alpha chains, this beta chain is a stray read with a size that means little. The chain has TRBV30 and TRBJ2-2; possible D gene TRBD2, 6 bases. The CDR3 loop spans 14 amino acids. The germline V gene encodes CDR1 GTSNPN and CDR2 SVGIG (reference sequence). V lost 1 base, J lost 4 bases, and 10 bases lay in between. The CDR3 coding sequence is TGTGCCTGGAGTGCGACTAGGAGCACCGGGGAGCTGTTTTTT. Encoded protein: CAWSATRSTGELFF.

On this clonotype itself: A library prepared for alpha chains yielded this beta chain as an off-target read; its size is of little meaning. This chain links TRBV12-3 or TRBV12-4 with TRBJ2-1, with D hard to call. Deletions cut 6 bases from V and 7 bases from J, with 19 bases between. The CDR3 is made up of 15 amino acids. The CDR3 DNA follows: TGTGCCAGCAGAGATACCCGAAGGAGCGTGAATGAGCAGTTCTTC. Protein sequence: CASRDTRRSVNEQFF.

With regard to this clonotype: This beta chain is a stray sequence in a library constructed for alpha chains; its clone size is not meaningful. The V call is TRBV6-2 or TRBV6-3, the J call TRBJ2-1; the D is unclear. Trimming cost V 2 bases and J 10 bases, with 21 bases left between them. Germline lookup yields CDR1 MNHEY and CDR2 SVGEGT. CDR3 length equals 16 residues. The CDR3 loop reads CASSYAGHPYPVEQFF. The CDR3 DNA sequence: TGTGCCAGCAGTTACGCCGGGCATCCATACCCGGTAGAGCAGTTCTTC.

In regard to this clonotype: This beta chain is a stray read from a library made for alpha chains; its abundance is not meaningful. The genes are TRBV19 and TRBJ2-3, with D possibly matching TRBD2 (5 bases). The CDR3 runs 13 residues. CDR1 LNHDA and CDR2 SQIVND come from the germline V gene (reference sequence). V lost 6 bases, J lost 4 bases, and 11 bases lay in between. The CDR3 sequence: CASSTGISDTQYF. The DNA for the CDR3 is TGTGCCAGTAGCACCGGGATATCAGATACGCAGTATTTT. Looking up the rest from reference TRBV19 and TRBJ2-3 gives the full variable domain: DGGITQSPKYLFRKEGQNVTLSCEQNLNHDAMYWYRQDPGQGLRLIYYSQIVNDFQKGDIAEGYSVSREKKESFPLTVTSAQKNPTAFYLCASSTGISDTQYFGPGTRLTVL.

This clonotype is medium-sized. In a library made to pick up alpha chains, this beta chain is a stray read with a size that means little. The chain links TRBV11-1 to TRBJ2-1; TRBD1 matches at 9 bases. The CDR3 extends over 14 amino acids. The germline CDR1 and CDR2 sequences are SGHAT and FQDESV (reference sequence). The V gene end was trimmed by 4 bases and the J gene end by 7 bases; junction bases not matched to a gene: 5. CDR3 DNA sequence: TGTGCCAGCAGCTCCCGGACAGGGGAAAATGAGCAGTTCTTC. Its translation is CASSSRTGENEQFF. Looking up the rest from reference TRBV11-1 and TRBJ2-1 gives the full variable domain: EAEVAQSPRYKITEKSQAVAFWCDPISGHATLYWYRQILGQGPELLVQFQDESVVDDSQLPKDRFSAERLKGVDSTLKIQPAELGDSAMYLCASSSRTGENEQFFGPGTRLTVL.

With respect to this clonotype: The size of this beta chain means little, since it is a stray read in a library made for alpha chains. The J gene is TRBJ2-5, the V gene TRBV14; a weak D match, TRBD2 (5 bases). The CDR3 has 14 amino acids. Germline V gene sequence: CDR1 SGHDN, CDR2 FVKESK. Trimming removed 4 bases from V and 2 bases from J, with 11 bases in between. Here the CDR3 DNA reads TGTGCCAGCAGCCTACGAGGACTGCAAGAGACCCAGTACTTC. Translated, it gives CASSLRGLQETQYF.

On this clonotype itself: The library was prepared for alpha chains; this beta chain is a stray read, so its frequency means little. This chain joins TRBV19 and TRBJ2-1, with 11 bases identical to TRBD2. The germline CDR1 and CDR2 sequences are LNHDA and SQIVND (reference sequence). CDR3 size: 17 residues. J gave up 10 bases and V 5 bases, and 16 bases lay outside the gene matches. The CDR3 coding sequence is TGTGCCAGTAGTGCCCCCGGGCTAGCGGGAGGAGTGGTGGAGCAGTTCTTC. Its translation: CASSAPGLAGGVVEQFF.

This clonotype was counted only a few times. This beta chain was picked up by a library intended for alpha chains and is off target, so its count carries little meaning. CDR3 loop: CASSPPFDSYEQYF. The CDR3 DNA is TGTGCCAGCTCACCACCGTTCGACAGCTACGAGCAGTACTTC. V is TRBV18 and J is TRBJ2-7; D possibly corresponds to TRBD1 (5 bases). Germline CDR1 KGHSH, CDR2 LQKENI. This CDR3 is 14 amino acids long. Trimming cost V 0 bases and J 3 bases, with 9 bases left between them.

Notes on this clonotype: This beta chain is a stray sequence in a library constructed for alpha chains; its clone size is not meaningful. The rearrangement uses TRBV7-6 and TRBJ2-7, with D perhaps assigned TRBD1 or TRBD2 (6 bases each). CDR1 and CDR2 (germline): SGHVS, FNYEAQ. This CDR3 has 13 residues. Trimming stripped 2 bases from V and 7 bases from J, with 12 bases between. This CDR3 is CASSLNQGREQYF. The CDR3, as DNA: TGTGCCAGCAGCTTAAATCAGGGGAGGGAGCAGTACTTC.

This clonotype was found once. Little can be read into the size of this beta chain, an off-target read in a library designed for alpha chains. The chain carries TRBV6-5 and TRBJ2-3, with TRBD1 matching 9 bases. This CDR3 region has 14 residues. Losses at the gene ends were 6 bases for V and 6 bases for J; bases not matched to a gene: 7. CDR1 MNHEY and CDR2 SVGAGI come from the germline V gene. The CDR3 DNA sequence: TGTGCCAGCAGACCGGGACAGGGCATGGATACGCAGTATTTT. It codes for CASRPGQGMDTQYF.

This clonotype was picked up a small number of times. This beta chain was picked up by a library intended for alpha chains and is off target, so its count carries little meaning. The rearrangement joins TRBV7-8 to TRBJ2-5; maybe TRBD1 (5 bases). The CDR3 runs to 14 residues. CDR1 is SGHVS, CDR2 FQNEAQ, per germline. Trimming removed 5 bases from V and 1 base from J, with 11 bases in between. The CDR3 spells CASSPRTIQETQYF. The CDR3 DNA follows: TGTGCCAGCAGCCCACGGACAATCCAAGAGACCCAGTACTTC.

This clonotype has only a few counts. In a library made to pick up alpha chains, this beta chain is a stray read with a size that means little. The chain joins TRBV28 to TRBJ2-5; D tentatively fits TRBD1 or TRBD2 (5 bases each). CDR1 MDHEN and CDR2 SYDVKM come from the germline V gene. V lost 6 bases to trimming and J lost 7 bases, with 15 bases between them. This CDR3 has 13 residues. The CDR3 reads CASSQTGARTQYF. In DNA, the CDR3 is TGTGCCAGCAGCCAAACCGGGGCCAGGACCCAGTACTTC. Together with reference TRBV28 and TRBJ2-5, the CDR3 gives the full variable domain: DVKVTQSSRYLVKRTGEKVFLECVQDMDHENMFWYRQDPGLGLRLIYFSYDVKMKEKGDIPEGYSVSREKKERFSLILESASTNQTSMYLCASSQTGARTQYFGPGTRLLVL.

To note about this clonotype: Being off target in a library aimed at alpha chains, this beta chain has a size of little meaning. The rearrangement joins TRBV6-5 to TRBJ2-7, with TRBD2 matching over 7 bases. The CDR3 runs to 15 residues. In germline, CDR1 is MNHEY, CDR2 SVGAGI. J was trimmed by 5 bases and V by 2 bases; bases with no gene match: 9. The CDR3 spells CASSYLSGRMNEQYF. The CDR3, as DNA: TGTGCCAGCAGTTACCTTAGCGGGCGAATGAACGAGCAGTACTTC.

With regard to this clonotype: Because this beta chain is a stray read in a library intended to capture alpha chains, its abundance should not be given much weight. V and J are TRBV6-6 and TRBJ1-4; tentatively, D is TRBD1 (6 bases). From germline, CDR1 is MNHNY and CDR2 SVGAGI (reference sequence). The CDR3 is 15 residues long. The V gene lost 8 bases and the J gene lost 8 bases, with 21 bases spanning the gap. The CDR3 DNA reads as TGTGCCAGCTCGGGTCTATCAGGGGCAAGAGAAAAACTGTTTTTT. Its translation: CASSGLSGAREKLFF.

To note about this clonotype: This beta chain slipped into a library made for alpha chains as a stray read, so its size is not meaningful. This chain links TRBV20-1 with TRBJ2-7; possibly TRBD1 for D (6 bases). This CDR3 has 14 residues. Trimming took 6 bases from V and 6 from J, leaving 21 bases between them. Germline CDR1 is DFQATT and CDR2 is SNEGSKA (reference sequence). This CDR3 is CSALPPGQISEQYF. CDR3 DNA sequence: TGCAGTGCCCTGCCCCCGGGACAAATATCCGAGCAGTACTTC.